Listed below are T cell receptor beta chains from one sample, sequenced in a study of cytomegalovirus exposure and HLA in healthy donors. The table came from immunoSEQ multiplex PCR; TCRdb's copy has only in-frame clones and leaves some out. The sample holds roughly 150,000 clones, about 75% seen once. The sequenced sample was PBMCs. These receptors were taken from a woman aged 30 to 39 in good health and CMV-seronegative. Both conserved end residues are part of each CDR3.

J gene	V gene	CDR3 protein
TRBJ2-7	TRBV5-1	CASSSGTTSYEQYF
TRBJ1-1	TRBV27	CASIDEGTPSTEAFF
TRBJ2-3	TRBV7-2	CASSLSSGGTDTQYF
TRBJ1-3	TRBV5-5	CASSYSGNTIYF
TRBJ1-1	TRBV6-1	CASNPAGNWRVEAFF
TRBJ2-7	TRBV30	CAWKAGGSSYEQYF
TRBJ1-6	TRBV9	CASSVVPGSSYNSPLHF
TRBJ2-5	TRBV27	CASRPSGGRLGETQYF
TRBJ2-3	TRBV2	CASSRQGASTDTQYF
TRBJ1-1	TRBV6-5	CASSYSWGRKNTEAFF
TRBJ2-6	TRBV27	CASGLSSQGALSGANVLTF
TRBJ2-2	TRBV7-9	CASSSTGEGTGELFF
TRBJ1-4	TRBV13	CASSPGGESEKLFF
TRBJ2-7	TRBV19	CASSKAGQGTYEQYF
TRBJ1-2	TRBV12-5	CASGEGPTNYGYTF
TRBJ1-2	TRBV6-5	CASRAGIYGGYTF
TRBJ2-5	TRBV14	CASSHDRGVVETQYF
TRBJ2-2	TRBV4-3	CASSRSHSNTGELFF
TRBJ1-2	TRBV7-2	CASSPGGGGYGYTF
TRBJ1-1	TRBV6-5	CASSYPLIF
TRBJ1-1	TRBV25-1	CASSDAGGGTEAFF
TRBJ1-2	TRBV27	CASSSPGQRSYGYTF
TRBJ2-5	TRBV29-1	CSVEGRRAETQYF
TRBJ1-1	TRBV6-5	CASSYYDTVNTEAFF
TRBJ1-6	TRBV11-2	CASSFGESPLHF
TRBJ1-3	TRBV12-2	CASRPRTGSGNTIYF
TRBJ2-1	TRBV27	CASSWAQGDAYNEQFF
TRBJ2-3	TRBV4-3	CASSHLSGTGLTDTQYF
TRBJ1-2	TRBV14	CASSRDSGNYGYTF
TRBJ1-4	TRBV11-2	CASSLGGPASGEKLFF
TRBJ2-5	TRBV9	CASSGPWRGGLQETQYF
TRBJ1-1	TRBV29-1	CSVERQLNTEAFF
TRBJ1-2	TRBV5-4	CASSLEAHRADRYGYTF
TRBJ2-7	TRBV6-5	CASSHQAGPPLEQYF
TRBJ1-3	TRBV5-1	CASSLGQGDISGNTIYF
TRBJ2-3	TRBV9	CASSGSSHGTDTQYF
TRBJ1-4	TRBV11-2	CASRPPLGAKLFF
TRBJ1-1	TRBV6-5	CASRSTGLNTEAFF
TRBJ2-5	TRBV7-2	CASSLARQETQYF
TRBJ2-1	TRBV5-1	CASSQIYNEQFF
TRBJ2-2	TRBV6-1	CASHRGGTGELFF
TRBJ2-7	TRBV28	CASSLSGDRAYEQYF
TRBJ1-5	TRBV19	CASLRGVGQPQHF
TRBJ1-1	TRBV18	CASSPAGGGTEAFF
TRBJ2-5	TRBV11-2	CASSLARGRFETQYF
TRBJ2-7	TRBV7-9	CASSPGNEQYF
TRBJ1-2	TRBV25-1	CASSERGIRGYTF
TRBJ1-6	TRBV6-1	CASIEDRGNISPLHF
TRBJ2-7	TRBV27	CASSPGQLLSSYEQYF
TRBJ1-1	TRBV7-3	CASSLLGANTEAFF
TRBJ1-2	TRBV19	CASRTGTGLRYGYTF
TRBJ2-1	TRBV18	CASSPREGTGDEQFF